Below, 23 T cell receptor beta chains from the same sample are listed, as sequenced in a study of T cells in Graves' hyperthyroidism and ophthalmopathy. TCR beta CDR3 sequences were amplified from RNA transcripts. HTBI primers were employed in a first-round RT-PCR of the TCR CDR3. MiXCR, applied by TCRdb to the multiplex PCR reads, yields one record per CDR3 protein. The table shows about 400,000 distinct CDR3 sequences, with about a sixth occurring only once. Sample: blood. The receptors derive from a woman aged 18-29 years with Graves' hyperthyroidism that later progressed to Graves' ophthalmopathy.

This clonotype appeared many times. The chain recombines TRBV11-2 with TRBJ2-7, with TRBD1 identical over 9 bases. The CDR3 loop spans 13 amino acids. Germline trimming cut 5 bases from V and 4 bases from J; bases unmatched to any gene: 3. The V gene's germline CDR1 is SGHAT and CDR2 FQNNGV. The CDR3, as DNA: TGTGCCAGCAGCCACGGGACAGGGTACGAGCAGTACTTC. Translating gives CASSHGTGYEQYF.

This clonotype was picked up many times. The J gene is TRBJ1-2, the V gene TRBV29-1; D is possibly TRBD1 (6 bases). The CDR3 is 13 residues long. V lost 6 bases and J lost 8, with 19 bases in between. The germline V gene has CDR1 SQVTM and CDR2 ANQGSEA. The CDR3 bases are TGCAGCGTGATCCCAACAGGGATAAGCGGCTACACCTTC. As protein: CSVIPTGISGYTF.

In its sample, this clonotype was seen many times. The V call is TRBV3-1, the J call TRBJ1-1; unclear D gene. The germline V and J ends were trimmed by 1 base and 1 base, with 4 bases remaining between them. Germline V gene lookup returns CDR1 LGHDT and CDR2 YNNKEL (reference sequence). The CDR3 sequence is 13 residues long. CDR3 DNA: TGTGCCAGCAGCCAAGGGGGGAACACTGAAGCTTTCTTT. It is translated as CASSQGGNTEAFF. The full variable domain, rest sourced from reference TRBV3-1 and TRBJ1-1, is DTAVSQTPKYLVTQMGNDKSIKCEQNLGHDTMYWYKQDSKKFLKIMFSYNNKELIINETVPNRFSPKSPDKAHLNLHINSLELGDSAVYFCASSQGGNTEAFFGQGTRLTVV.

This clonotype occurred many times. The chain links TRBV18 to TRBJ1-2, with a possible D match to TRBD1 (5 bases). With 5 bases removed from V and 1 base from J, the gap between germline ends came to 14 bases. Germline-derived CDR1 and CDR2 are KGHSH and LQKENI. The CDR3 runs to 15 residues. The CDR3 here is CASSTAGQLNYGYTF. In DNA form, the CDR3 reads TGTGCCAGCTCAACGGCGGGGCAGCTTAACTATGGCTACACCTTC.

The chain uses TRBV6-5 and TRBJ2-1, with 13 bases that match TRBD2. V trimming: 2 bases; J trimming: 8 bases; junction bases outside the gene matches: 9. Looked up from germline, CDR1 is MNHEY and CDR2 is SVGAGI. CDR3 length: 17 amino acids. The chain's CDR3 is CASSYPPLAGGPYEQFF. CDR3 nucleotide sequence: TGTGCCAGCAGTTACCCGCCACTAGCGGGAGGGCCCTATGAGCAGTTCTTC.

About this clonotype: This may be a read error, as it is one base from a much larger clone. This sequence joins TRBV7-2 and TRBJ2-1; D not resolved. V was clipped by 7 bases and J by 6 bases, with 19 bases between them. Germline CDR1 reads SGHTA; CDR2 reads FQGNSA. This CDR3 has 15 amino acids. CDR3 sequence: CASTQGPTACNEQFF. The CDR3 DNA is TGTGCCAGCACCCAAGGGCCGACCGCCTGCAATGAGCAGTTCTTC.

This clonotype was counted only a few times. The rearrangement uses TRBV27 and TRBJ1-1; TRBD1 agrees at 7 bases. With V trimmed by 9 bases and J by 5 bases, 12 bases remained unmatched. Per germline, CDR1 MNHEY and CDR2 SMNVEV (reference sequence). The CDR3 runs 14 residues. This CDR3 is CASLNRGGGTEAFF. The CDR3 DNA follows: TGTGCCAGTCTGAACAGGGGAGGAGGTACTGAAGCTTTCTTT.

This clonotype has at least ten counts. V and J are TRBV6-2 or TRBV6-3 and TRBJ2-5; 9 nucleotides agree with TRBD2. Germline V CDR1 and CDR2: MNHEY, SVGEGT. CDR3 size: 15 residues. Trimming cost V 2 bases and J 2 bases; bases outside gene matches: 3. CDR3 residues: CASSYGTSRQETQYF. The CDR3 region has the DNA TGTGCCAGCAGTTACGGGACTAGCAGACAAGAGACCCAGTACTTC.

This clonotype came up many times. The rearrangement links TRBV27 to TRBJ2-7; D may be TRBD1 (6 bases). CDR1 MNHEY and CDR2 SMNVEV come from the germline V gene (reference sequence). The CDR3 is 15 amino acids. V lost 0 bases, J lost 0 bases, and 9 bases lay in between. The CDR3 DNA sequence: TGTGCCAGCAGTTTATCCCCACAGGGCTCCTACGAGCAGTACTTC. Protein: CASSLSPQGSYEQYF.

In its sample, this clonotype was seen many times. The chain couples TRBV30 to TRBJ2-2, with D tentatively TRBD1 (6 bases). The CDR3 contains 11 residues. V lost 5 bases to trimming and J lost 7 bases, with 8 bases between them. Germline values: CDR1 GTSNPN, CDR2 SVGIG (reference sequence). CDR3 in amino acids: CAWSGVGELFF. Here the CDR3 DNA reads TGTGCCTGGTCAGGGGTCGGGGAGCTGTTTTTT.

In its sample, this clonotype was seen a few times. The rearrangement links TRBV6-5 to TRBJ2-7; D possibly corresponds to TRBD2 (5 bases). In germline, CDR1 is MNHEY, CDR2 SVGAGI. Trimming shortened V by 5 bases and J by 4 bases, and 12 bases separated the two germline ends. There are 13 residues in the CDR3. CDR3 DNA sequence: TGTGCCAGCAGTAACGAGGGATGGTACGAGCAGTACTTC. Its protein product is CASSNEGWYEQYF.

This clonotype was seen a few times. This sequence joins TRBV7-9 and TRBJ1-2, with D possibly matching TRBD1 (5 bases). Germline lookup yields CDR1 SEHNR and CDR2 FQNEAQ (reference sequence). The V and J ends lost 7 bases and 6 bases respectively, with 12 bases between them. This CDR3 region has 12 residues. CDR3 protein: CASTLNRNGYTF. The DNA for the CDR3 is TGTGCCAGCACCCTTAACAGGAATGGCTACACCTTC. The full variable domain, rest sourced from reference TRBV7-9 and TRBJ1-2, is DTGVSQNPRHKITKRGQNVTFRCDPISEHNRLYWYRQTLGQGPEFLTYFQNEAQLEKSRLLSDRFSAERPKGSFSTLEIQRTEQGDSAMYLCASTLNRNGYTFGSGTRLTVV.

This clonotype was picked up many times. J is TRBJ2-7 and V is TRBV6-2 or TRBV6-3, with 11 bases matching TRBD2. CDR1 and CDR2 from the germline V gene are MNHEY and SVGEGT. V gave up 4 bases and J gave up 4 bases; unmatched junction bases: 9. This CDR3 has 16 amino acids. CDR3 DNA sequence: TGTGCCAGCAGTTCTCCTGGGACTAGCGGAAAATACGAGCAGTACTTC. This codes for CASSSPGTSGKYEQYF.

The table lists this clonotype with a few counts. The chain combines TRBV28 with TRBJ2-7; 11 bases map to TRBD2. In germline, CDR1 is MDHEN, CDR2 SYDVKM. V lost 2 bases and J lost 4; bases outside the gene matches: 16. The CDR3 consists of 19 residues. CDR3 DNA sequence: TGTGCCAGCAGTTTAATGCGTTCCCGGCAGACTAGCGGGAATTACGAGCAGTACTTC. The encoded protein is CASSLMRSRQTSGNYEQYF. Filled out from reference TRBV28 and TRBJ2-7, the complete variable domain reads DVKVTQSSRYLVKRTGEKVFLECVQDMDHENMFWYRQDPGLGLRLIYFSYDVKMKEKGDIPEGYSVSREKKERFSLILESASTNQTSMYLCASSLMRSRQTSGNYEQYFGPGTRLTVT.

This clonotype was detected many times. The J gene is TRBJ2-7, the V gene TRBV20-1; D perhaps matches TRBD1 (6 bases). The CDR3 totals 17 residues. Looked up from germline, CDR1 is DFQATT and CDR2 is SNEGSKA (reference sequence). Trimming left V 3 bases short and J 7 bases short, with 28 bases between. CDR3 nucleotides: TGCAGTGCTAGCTCTCCGCCACACAGGGAGTCGACGGCTGAGCAGTACTTC. It encodes CSASSPPHRESTAEQYF.

This clonotype was counted ten times or more. V and J are TRBV18 and TRBJ2-5; 7 bases match TRBD2. V lost 5 bases to trimming and J lost 3 bases; unmatched junction nucleotides: 9. The CDR3 is 15 amino acids. Per germline, CDR1 KGHSH and CDR2 LQKENI. DNA of the CDR3: TGTGCCAGCTCAACGCCCCGGGACTATGAAGAGACCCAGTACTTC. Its translation is CASSTPRDYEETQYF.

This clonotype occurred a few times. V usage is TRBV24-1 and J usage is TRBJ2-7, with D uncertain. This CDR3 region has 16 residues. Trimming shortened V by 5 bases and J by 0 bases, and 16 bases separated the two germline ends. Germline-derived CDR1 and CDR2 are KGHDR and SFDVKD. The CDR3 coding sequence is TGTGCCACCAGTGCTCGACTCACGGATGGCTCCTACGAGCAGTACTTC. The encoded protein is CATSARLTDGSYEQYF.

This clonotype was counted a few times. This chain joins TRBV7-2 and TRBJ2-5; tentative D call: TRBD1 (6 bases). The CDR3 contains 16 residues. Deletions cut 0 bases from V and 5 bases from J, with 16 bases between. Germline lookup yields CDR1 SGHTA and CDR2 FQGNSA. CDR3 sequence (DNA): TGTGCCAGCAGCTTAGCCCGGGTACAGGGTAGGGAGACCCAGTACTTC. Protein product: CASSLARVQGRETQYF.

This clonotype has a count of ten or more. The chain uses TRBV10-3 and TRBJ2-7, with 9 bases that match TRBD1. Per the germline V gene, CDR1 is ENHRY and CDR2 is SYGVKD. CDR3 length: 14 amino acids. The trim removed 4 bases at V and 2 bases at J, leaving 3 bases unmatched. The CDR3 here is CAISGTGDAYEQYF. The CDR3 coding sequence is TGTGCCATCAGTGGGACAGGGGATGCCTACGAGCAGTACTTC.

The table lists this clonotype with many counts. The V gene is TRBV2, the J gene TRBJ2-5, with 9 bases aligning to TRBD2. The V segment lost 10 bases and the J segment 2 bases; nucleotides outside the gene matches: 17. The CDR3 runs 17 residues. The V gene's germline CDR1 is SNHLY and CDR2 FYNNEI. CDR3 nucleotides: TGTGCCACCGACGCTGGAGTCCCAGCGGGGGGTCAAGAGACCCAGTACTTC. Amino acids: CATDAGVPAGGQETQYF. The full variable domain, rest sourced from reference TRBV2 and TRBJ2-5, is EPEVTQTPSHQVTQMGQEVILRCVPISNHLYFYWYRQILGQKVEFLVSFYNNEISEKSEIFDDQFSVERPDGSNFTLKIRSTKLEDSAMYFCATDAGVPAGGQETQYFGPGTRLLVL.

V gene TRBV19 combines with J gene TRBJ2-1, with 7 bases lining up with TRBD2. Looked up from germline, CDR1 is LNHDA and CDR2 is SQIVND (reference sequence). The ends lost 8 bases at V and 5 bases at J; junction bases unmatched: 9. The CDR3 runs 14 residues. CDR3 in DNA: TGTGCCAGTGGTGCATCGGGACTAAACAATGAGCAGTTCTTC. It is translated as CASGASGLNNEQFF.

In nucleotides, the CDR3 is TGTGCCAGCAGTCCCAAACGCAGCGCTAGCTCCTATAATTCACCCCTCCACTTT. It is translated as CASSPKRSASSYNSPLHF. The chain joins TRBV25-1 to TRBJ1-6; D gene uncertain. Germline assignment: CDR1 MGHDK and CDR2 SYGVNS. The ends were cut back, 5 bases at V and 0 bases at J, with 17 bases in the middle. The CDR3 has 18 amino acids.

This clonotype was counted only a few times. The V call is TRBV20-1, the J call TRBJ1-2; TRBD1 aligns across 12 bases. J gave up 1 base and V 3 bases, and 3 bases lay outside the gene matches. Germline lookup yields CDR1 DFQATT and CDR2 SNEGSKA (reference sequence). This CDR3 region has 15 residues. CDR3 loop: CSARGTGGGNYGYTF. In nucleotides, the CDR3 is TGCAGTGCTAGGGGGACAGGGGGCGGTAACTATGGCTACACCTTC.